A single sample gave rise to the 8 T cell receptor beta chains below, sequenced in a study of OX40 agonist ivuxolimab in advanced cancers. Using immunoSEQ multiplex PCR, the repertoire was profiled, and TCRdb retains in-frame clones only, with some absent. The sample holds 55,000 to 80,000 clones, approximately 80% seen once. The sample here was CD4+ or CD8+ T cells sorted from blood, taken in a trial of the OX40 agonist ivuxolimab. The receptors stem from an adult with an advanced solid tumor such as melanoma, head and neck, liver or kidney cancer.

This chain connects TRBV29-1 to TRBJ2-5; D gene unclear. The CDR3 runs 10 residues. Per germline, CDR1 SQVTM and CDR2 ANQGSEA. V was pared by 2 bases and J by 7 bases, with 5 bases between. CDR3: CSVELVTQYF. CDR3 sequence (DNA): TGCAGCGTTGAACTGGTGACCCAGTACTTC.

The J gene is TRBJ2-1, the V gene TRBV5-4, with 7 bases that match TRBD2. Trimming removed 3 bases from V and 12 bases from J; junction bases left unmatched: 6. Per the germline V gene, CDR1 is SGHNT and CDR2 is YYREEE (reference sequence). The CDR3 is 12 residues long. CDR3 amino acids: CASSSGGGSQFF. CDR3 in DNA: TGTGCCAGCAGCTCTGGCGGGGGATCGCAGTTCTTC.

V gene TRBV28 combines with J gene TRBJ1-4, with 7 bases aligning to TRBD1. Trimming took 7 bases from V and 5 from J; bases not matched to a gene: 10. Germline V gene lookup returns CDR1 MDHEN and CDR2 SYDVKM. This CDR3 comprises 15 residues. The DNA of the CDR3 is TGTGCCAGCACTGCTCCTTCAGGGGGAAATGAAAAACTGTTTTTT. Translation gives CASTAPSGGNEKLFF.

This chain joins TRBV13 and TRBJ2-5, with 15 bases that match TRBD2. The V and J ends lost 3 bases and 0 bases, in that order; junction bases with no gene match: 2. This CDR3 comprises 17 residues. The V gene's germline CDR1 is PRHDT and CDR2 FYEKMQ (reference sequence). The CDR3 loop reads CASSLGLAGGYQETQYF. In nucleotides, the CDR3 is TGTGCCAGCAGCTTGGGACTAGCGGGGGGTTACCAAGAGACCCAGTACTTC.

The chain carries TRBV29-1 and TRBJ2-5; unclear D gene. Germline CDR1 is SQVTM and CDR2 is ANQGSEA. The CDR3 sequence is 12 residues long. Trimming removed 2 bases at V and 7 bases at J, with 11 bases between. CDR3 in amino acids: CSVEKGWGTQYF. Here the CDR3 DNA reads TGCAGCGTTGAAAAGGGTTGGGGGACCCAGTACTTC.

This clone was recorded a few times. V usage is TRBV6-1 and J usage is TRBJ1-1; unclear D gene. The CDR3 loop spans 16 amino acids. Germline loops: CDR1 MNHNS, CDR2 SASEGT. Trimming removed 1 base at V and 5 bases at J, with 17 bases between. CDR3 amino acids: CASSEGVGGRRTEAFF. CDR3 DNA sequence: TGTGCCAGCAGTGAAGGGGTGGGCGGGAGAAGGACTGAAGCTTTCTTT.

The rearrangement links TRBV28 to TRBJ1-2; D is possibly TRBD1 (6 bases). Trimming pared 6 bases from V and 4 bases from J, leaving 12 bases between. Germline-derived CDR1 and CDR2 are MDHEN and SYDVKM. This CDR3 is built from 13 residues. As DNA, the CDR3 is TGTGCCAGCAGCCTGGGACATAGCTATGGCTACACCTTC. Translating gives CASSLGHSYGYTF.

This chain connects TRBV2 to TRBJ1-4; D is unclear. This CDR3 comprises 17 residues. Trimming removed 7 bases at V and 4 bases at J, with 22 bases between. CDR1 and CDR2 (germline): SNHLY, FYNNEI. As DNA, the CDR3 is TGTGCCAGCACAGGATATAGGATCTATTCTGATAATGAAAAACTGTTTTTT. Amino acids: CASTGYRIYSDNEKLFF.